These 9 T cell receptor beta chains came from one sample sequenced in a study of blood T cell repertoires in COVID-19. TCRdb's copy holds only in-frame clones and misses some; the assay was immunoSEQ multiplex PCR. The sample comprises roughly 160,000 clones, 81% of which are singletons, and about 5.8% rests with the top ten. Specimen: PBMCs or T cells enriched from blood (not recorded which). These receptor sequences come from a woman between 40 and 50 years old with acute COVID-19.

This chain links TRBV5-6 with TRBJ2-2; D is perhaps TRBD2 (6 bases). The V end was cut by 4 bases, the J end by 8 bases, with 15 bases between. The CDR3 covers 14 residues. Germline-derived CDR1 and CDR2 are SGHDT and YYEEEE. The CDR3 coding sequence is TGTGCCAGCAGCGGGGACTTGACTTGGGGGGAGCTGTTTTTT. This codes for CASSGDLTWGELFF.

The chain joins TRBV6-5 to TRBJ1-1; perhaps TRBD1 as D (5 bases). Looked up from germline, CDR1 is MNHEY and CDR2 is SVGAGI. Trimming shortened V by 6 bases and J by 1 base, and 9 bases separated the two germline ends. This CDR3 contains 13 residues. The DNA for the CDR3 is TGTGCCAGCAGCCTAACAGGGAACACTGAAGCTTTCTTT. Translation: CASSLTGNTEAFF.

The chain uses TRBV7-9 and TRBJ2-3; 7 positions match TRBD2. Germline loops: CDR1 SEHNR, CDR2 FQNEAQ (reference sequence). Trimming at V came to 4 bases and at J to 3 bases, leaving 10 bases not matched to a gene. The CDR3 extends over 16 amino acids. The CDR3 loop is CASSSRAASGTDTQYF. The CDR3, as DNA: TGTGCCAGCAGCTCCCGGGCGGCTAGCGGTACAGATACGCAGTATTTT. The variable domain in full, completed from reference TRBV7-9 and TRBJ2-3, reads DTGVSQNPRHKITKRGQNVTFRCDPISEHNRLYWYRQTLGQGPEFLTYFQNEAQLEKSRLLSDRFSAERPKGSFSTLEIQRTEQGDSAMYLCASSSRAASGTDTQYFGPGTRLTVL.

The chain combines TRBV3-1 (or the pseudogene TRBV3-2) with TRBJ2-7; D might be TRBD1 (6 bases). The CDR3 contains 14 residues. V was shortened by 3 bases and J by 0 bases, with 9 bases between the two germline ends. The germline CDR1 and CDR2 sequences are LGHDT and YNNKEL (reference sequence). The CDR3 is CASSHRDTSYEQYF. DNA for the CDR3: TGTGCCAGCAGCCACCGGGACACCTCCTACGAGCAGTACTTC.

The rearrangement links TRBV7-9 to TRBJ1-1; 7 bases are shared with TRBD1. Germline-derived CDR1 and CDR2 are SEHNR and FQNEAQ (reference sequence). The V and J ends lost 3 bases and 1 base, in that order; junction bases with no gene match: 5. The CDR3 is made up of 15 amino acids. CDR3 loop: CASSFGQAKNTEAFF. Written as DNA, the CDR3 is TGTGCCAGCAGCTTTGGACAGGCGAAGAACACTGAAGCTTTCTTT.

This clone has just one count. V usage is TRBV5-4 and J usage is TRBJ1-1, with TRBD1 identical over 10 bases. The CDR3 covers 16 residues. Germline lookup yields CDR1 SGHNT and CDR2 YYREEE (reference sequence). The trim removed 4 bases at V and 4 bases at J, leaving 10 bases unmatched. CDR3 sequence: CASSPPRQGAGTEAFF. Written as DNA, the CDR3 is TGTGCCAGCAGCCCTCCTCGACAGGGGGCAGGCACTGAAGCTTTCTTT.

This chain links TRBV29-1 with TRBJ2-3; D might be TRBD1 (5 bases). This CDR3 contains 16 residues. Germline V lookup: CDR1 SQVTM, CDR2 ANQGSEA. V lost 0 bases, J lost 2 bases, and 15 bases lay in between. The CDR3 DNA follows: TGCAGCGTTGAAGATCGCGCGACAGCAAACACAGATACGCAGTATTTT. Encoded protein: CSVEDRATANTDTQYF.

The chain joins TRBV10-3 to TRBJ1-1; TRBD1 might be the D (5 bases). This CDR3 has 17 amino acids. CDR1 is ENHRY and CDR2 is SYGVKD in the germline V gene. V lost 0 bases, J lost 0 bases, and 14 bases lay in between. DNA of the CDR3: TGTGCCATCAGTGAGTCCCTCAGTGACAGCATGAACACTGAAGCTTTCTTT. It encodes CAISESLSDSMNTEAFF.

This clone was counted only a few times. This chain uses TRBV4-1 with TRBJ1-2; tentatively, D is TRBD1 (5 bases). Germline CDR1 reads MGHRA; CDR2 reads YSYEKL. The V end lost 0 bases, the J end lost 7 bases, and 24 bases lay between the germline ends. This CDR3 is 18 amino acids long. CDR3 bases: TGCGCCAGCAGCCAAGATGCGGGGGGGATGGGGGGTCTCCGTGGCTACACCTTC. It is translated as CASSQDAGGMGGLRGYTF.